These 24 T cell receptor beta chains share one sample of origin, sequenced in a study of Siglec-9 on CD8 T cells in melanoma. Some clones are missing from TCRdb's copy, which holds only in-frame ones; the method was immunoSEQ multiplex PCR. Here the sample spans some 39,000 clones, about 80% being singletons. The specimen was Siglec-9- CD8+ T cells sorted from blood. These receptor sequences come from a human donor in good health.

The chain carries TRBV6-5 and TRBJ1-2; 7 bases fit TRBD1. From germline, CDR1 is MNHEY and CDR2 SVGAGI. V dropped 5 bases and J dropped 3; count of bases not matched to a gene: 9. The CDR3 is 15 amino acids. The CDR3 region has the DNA TGTGCCAGCAGTCCAACCCCTACAGGGGACTATGGCTACACCTTC. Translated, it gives CASSPTPTGDYGYTF.

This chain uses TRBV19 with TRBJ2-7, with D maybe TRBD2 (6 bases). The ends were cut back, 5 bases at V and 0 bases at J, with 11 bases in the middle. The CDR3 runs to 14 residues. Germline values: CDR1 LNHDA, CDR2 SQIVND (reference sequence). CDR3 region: CASSPRESSYEQYF. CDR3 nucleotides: TGTGCCAGTAGTCCACGGGAGAGCTCCTACGAGCAGTACTTC. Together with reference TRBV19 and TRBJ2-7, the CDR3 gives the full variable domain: DGGITQSPKYLFRKEGQNVTLSCEQNLNHDAMYWYRQDPGQGLRLIYYSQIVNDFQKGDIAEGYSVSREKKESFPLTVTSAQKNPTAFYLCASSPRESSYEQYFGPGTRLTVT.

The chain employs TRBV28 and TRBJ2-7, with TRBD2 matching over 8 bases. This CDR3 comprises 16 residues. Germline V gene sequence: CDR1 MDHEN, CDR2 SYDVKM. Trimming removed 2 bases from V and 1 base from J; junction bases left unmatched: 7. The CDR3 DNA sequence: TGTGCCAGCAGTTTAACCCGGGAGGGGGGGTCCTACGAGCAGTACTTC. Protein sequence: CASSLTREGGSYEQYF. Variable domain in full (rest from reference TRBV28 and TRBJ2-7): DVKVTQSSRYLVKRTGEKVFLECVQDMDHENMFWYRQDPGLGLRLIYFSYDVKMKEKGDIPEGYSVSREKKERFSLILESASTNQTSMYLCASSLTREGGSYEQYFGPGTRLTVT.

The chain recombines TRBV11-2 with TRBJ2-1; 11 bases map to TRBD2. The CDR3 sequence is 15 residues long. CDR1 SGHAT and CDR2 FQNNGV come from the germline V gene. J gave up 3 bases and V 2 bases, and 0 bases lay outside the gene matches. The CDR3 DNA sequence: TGTGCCAGCAGCTTAACTAGCGGGAGCTACAATGAGCAGTTCTTC. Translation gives CASSLTSGSYNEQFF.

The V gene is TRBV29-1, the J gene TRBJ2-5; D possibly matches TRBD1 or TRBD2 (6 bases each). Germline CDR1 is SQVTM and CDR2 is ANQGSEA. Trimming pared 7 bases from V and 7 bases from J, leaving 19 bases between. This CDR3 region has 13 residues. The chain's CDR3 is CSALGGTGGTQYF. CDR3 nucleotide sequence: TGCAGCGCTCTAGGGGGGACCGGGGGGACCCAGTACTTC. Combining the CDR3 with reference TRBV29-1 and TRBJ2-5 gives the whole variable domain SAVISQKPSRDICQRGTSLTIQCQVDSQVTMMFWYRQQPGQSLTLIATANQGSEATYESGFVIDKFPISRPNLTFSTLTVSNMSPEDSSIYLCSALGGTGGTQYFGPGTRLLVL.

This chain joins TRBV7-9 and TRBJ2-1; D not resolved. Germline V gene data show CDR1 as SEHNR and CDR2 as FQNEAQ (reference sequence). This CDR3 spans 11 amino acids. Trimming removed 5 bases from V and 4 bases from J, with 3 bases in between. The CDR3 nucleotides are TGTGCCAGCAGCGCTTACAATGAGCAGTTCTTC. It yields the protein CASSAYNEQFF.

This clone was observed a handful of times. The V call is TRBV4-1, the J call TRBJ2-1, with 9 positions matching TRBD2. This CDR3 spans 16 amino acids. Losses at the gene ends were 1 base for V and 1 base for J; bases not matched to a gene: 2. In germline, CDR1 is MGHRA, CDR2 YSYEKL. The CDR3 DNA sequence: TGCGCCAGCAGCCAAGTTCTAGCGGGATCCTACAATGAGCAGTTCTTC. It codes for CASSQVLAGSYNEQFF.

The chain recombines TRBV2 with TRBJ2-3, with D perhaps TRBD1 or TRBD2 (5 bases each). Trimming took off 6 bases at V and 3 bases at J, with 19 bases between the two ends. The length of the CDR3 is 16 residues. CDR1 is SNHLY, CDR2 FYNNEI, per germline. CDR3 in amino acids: CASRAHGGVETDTQYF. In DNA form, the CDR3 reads TGTGCCAGCAGGGCCCATGGGGGAGTAGAGACAGATACGCAGTATTTT.

This CDR3 is CASSLGTSGSASYEQYF. For the CDR3, the DNA is TGCGCCAGCAGCTTGGGGACTAGCGGGAGTGCGTCCTACGAGCAGTACTTC. The chain carries TRBV5-1 and TRBJ2-7; 13 nucleotides agree with TRBD2. Germline V gene sequence: CDR1 SGHRS, CDR2 YFSETQ. The V and J ends lost 0 bases and 1 base, in that order; junction bases with no gene match: 4. This CDR3 is 17 amino acids long.

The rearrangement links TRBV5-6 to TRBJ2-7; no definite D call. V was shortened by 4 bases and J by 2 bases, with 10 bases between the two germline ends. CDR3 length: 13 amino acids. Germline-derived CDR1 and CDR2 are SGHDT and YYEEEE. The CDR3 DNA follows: TGTGCCAGCAGCCCAACGGAGACCTACGAGCAGTACTTC. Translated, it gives CASSPTETYEQYF.

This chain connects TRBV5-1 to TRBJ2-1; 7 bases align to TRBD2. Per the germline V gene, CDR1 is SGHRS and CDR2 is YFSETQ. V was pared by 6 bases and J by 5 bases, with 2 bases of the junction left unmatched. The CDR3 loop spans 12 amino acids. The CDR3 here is CASNLADNEQFF. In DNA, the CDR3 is TGCGCCAGCAATCTAGCGGACAATGAGCAGTTCTTC.

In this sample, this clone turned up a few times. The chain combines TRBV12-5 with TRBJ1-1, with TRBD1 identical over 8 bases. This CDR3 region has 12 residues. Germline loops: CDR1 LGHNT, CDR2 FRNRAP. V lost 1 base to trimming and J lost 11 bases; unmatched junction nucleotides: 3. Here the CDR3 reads CASGLDRGMAFF. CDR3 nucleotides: TGTGCTAGTGGTTTGGACAGGGGGATGGCTTTCTTT. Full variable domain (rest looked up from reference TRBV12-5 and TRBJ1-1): DARVTQTPRHKVTEMGQEVTMRCQPILGHNTVFWYRQTMMQGLELLAYFRNRAPLDDSGMPKDRFSAEMPDATLATLKIQPSEPRDSAVYFCASGLDRGMAFFGQGTRLTVV.

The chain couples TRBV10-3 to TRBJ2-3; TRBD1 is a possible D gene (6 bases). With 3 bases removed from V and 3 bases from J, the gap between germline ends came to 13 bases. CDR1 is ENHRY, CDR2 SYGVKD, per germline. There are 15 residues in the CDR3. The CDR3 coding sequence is TGTGCCATCAGTGAAGGGACATTGATAACAGATACGCAGTATTTT. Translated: CAISEGTLITDTQYF.

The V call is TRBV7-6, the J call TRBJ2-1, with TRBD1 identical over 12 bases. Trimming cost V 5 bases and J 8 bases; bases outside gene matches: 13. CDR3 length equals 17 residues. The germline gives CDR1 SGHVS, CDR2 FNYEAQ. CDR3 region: CASSPGQGAEWWDEQFF. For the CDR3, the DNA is TGTGCCAGCAGCCCGGGACAGGGGGCGGAATGGTGGGATGAGCAGTTCTTC.

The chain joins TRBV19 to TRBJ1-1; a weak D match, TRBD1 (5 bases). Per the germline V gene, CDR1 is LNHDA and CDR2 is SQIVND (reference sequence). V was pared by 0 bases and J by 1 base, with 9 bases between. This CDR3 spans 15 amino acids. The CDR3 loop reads CASSIDRAQNTEAFF. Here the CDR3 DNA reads TGTGCCAGTAGTATAGACAGGGCCCAGAACACTGAAGCTTTCTTT.

The CDR3 spells CASSEQGRFF. CDR3 nucleotides: TGTGCCAGCAGTGAACAGGGAAGGTTCTTC. This chain links TRBV6-1 with TRBJ2-1, with D possibly TRBD1 on 5 matching bases. The germline V gene encodes CDR1 MNHNS and CDR2 SASEGT. V shed 2 bases and J shed 15 bases, with 8 bases lying between them. The CDR3 spans 10 residues.

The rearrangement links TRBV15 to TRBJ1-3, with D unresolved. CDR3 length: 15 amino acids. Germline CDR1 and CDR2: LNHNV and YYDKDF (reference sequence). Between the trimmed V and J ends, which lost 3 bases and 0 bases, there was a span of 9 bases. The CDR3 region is CATSSDSTSGNTIYF. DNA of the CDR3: TGTGCCACCAGCAGTGACTCCACCTCTGGAAACACCATATATTTT.

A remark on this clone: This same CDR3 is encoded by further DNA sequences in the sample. Here the CDR3 reads CASSSLASSSYEQYF. In DNA form, the CDR3 reads TGTGCCAGCAGTTCTCTAGCGTCGAGCTCCTACGAGCAGTACTTC. The V and J genes are TRBV28 and TRBJ2-7; perhaps TRBD2 as D (6 bases). The germline V and J ends were trimmed by 4 bases and 0 bases, with 13 bases remaining between them. The CDR3 extends over 15 amino acids. Per the germline V gene, CDR1 is MDHEN and CDR2 is SYDVKM.

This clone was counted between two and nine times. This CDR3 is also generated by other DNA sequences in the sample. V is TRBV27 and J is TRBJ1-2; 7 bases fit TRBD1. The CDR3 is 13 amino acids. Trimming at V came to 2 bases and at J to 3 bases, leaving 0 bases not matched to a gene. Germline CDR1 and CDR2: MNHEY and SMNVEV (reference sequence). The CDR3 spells CASSLTGDYGYTF. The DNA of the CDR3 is TGTGCCAGCAGTTTAACAGGGGACTATGGCTACACCTTC.

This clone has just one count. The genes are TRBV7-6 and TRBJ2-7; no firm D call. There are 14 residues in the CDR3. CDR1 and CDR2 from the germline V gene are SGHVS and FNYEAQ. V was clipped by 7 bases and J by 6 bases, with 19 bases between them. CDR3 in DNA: TGTGCCAGCACCCCTACCGGCCAGGTAGCCGAGCAGTACTTC. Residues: CASTPTGQVAEQYF. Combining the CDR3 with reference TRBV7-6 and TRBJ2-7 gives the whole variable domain GAGVSQSPRYKVTKRGQDVALRCDPISGHVSLYWYRQALGQGPEFLTYFNYEAQQDKSGLPNDRFSAERPEGSISTLTIQRTEQRDSAMYRCASTPTGQVAEQYFGPGTRLTVT.

The DNA of the CDR3 is TGTGCCAGCAGGCCACAACTAGCGGGGGAGACCCTTGTAGACAATGAGCAGTTCTTC. It yields the protein CASRPQLAGETLVDNEQFF. This chain uses TRBV11-1 with TRBJ2-1; TRBD2 matches at 11 bases. V dropped 6 bases and J dropped 5; count of bases not matched to a gene: 18. The CDR3 is made up of 19 amino acids. The germline V gene encodes CDR1 SGHAT and CDR2 FQDESV (reference sequence).

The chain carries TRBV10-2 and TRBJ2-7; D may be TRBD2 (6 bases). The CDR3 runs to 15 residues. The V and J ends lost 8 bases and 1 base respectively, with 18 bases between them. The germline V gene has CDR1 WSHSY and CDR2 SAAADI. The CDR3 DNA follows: TGCGCCAGCCGATCAGAGCGGGCCGTATCCTACGAGCAGTACTTC. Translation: CASRSERAVSYEQYF.

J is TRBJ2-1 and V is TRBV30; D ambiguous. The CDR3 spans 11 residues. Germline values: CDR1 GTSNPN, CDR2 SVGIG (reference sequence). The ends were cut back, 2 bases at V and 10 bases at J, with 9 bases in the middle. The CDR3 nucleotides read TGTGCCTGGAGTCCAGAGGCAGAGCAGTTCTTC. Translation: CAWSPEAEQFF. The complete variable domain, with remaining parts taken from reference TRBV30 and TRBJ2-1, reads SQTIHQWPATLVQPVGSPLSLECTVEGTSNPNLYWYRQAAGRGLQLLFYSVGIGQISSEVPQNLSASRPQDRQFILSSKKLLLSDSGFYLCAWSPEAEQFFGPGTRLTVL.

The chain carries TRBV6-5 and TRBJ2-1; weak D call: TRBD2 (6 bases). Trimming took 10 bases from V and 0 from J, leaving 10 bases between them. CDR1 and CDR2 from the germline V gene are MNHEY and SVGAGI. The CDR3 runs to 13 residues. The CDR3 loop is CAIGGSSYNEQFF. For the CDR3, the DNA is TGTGCCATCGGGGGTAGCTCCTACAATGAGCAGTTCTTC.